This TCR beta chain came from a study of T cell responses to AZD1222 COVID-19 vaccine. Findings of the study overall: Following two doses of AZD1222, Spike-specific TCR breadth and depth rose. Donors, mostly white British, included more females; clonal diversity was possibly underestimated. Recipients of AZD1222 seropositive at baseline numbered only 5 to 7. Dominant at 160-218 and 743-854, vaccine-associated CD4 TCRs also spanned spike.

V was clipped by 3 bases and J by 0 bases, with 8 bases between them. CDR1 SGHTA and CDR2 FQGNSA come from the germline V gene. This CDR3 spans 14 amino acids. Assay used: immunoSEQ multiplex PCR; TCRdb lists only in-frame clones, some missing. The sample shows 140,000 to 150,000 clones, roughly nine tenths of them seen only once. To note about this clone: What it binds is not known.

The origin of this receptor is an adult who received the AZD1222 COVID-19 vaccine. Sequenced here: peripheral blood, sampled 28 days after the second AZD1222 dose. The chain links TRBV7-2 to TRBJ1-2, with unresolved D. CDR3 region: CASSFEGANYGYTF. In nucleotides, the CDR3 is TGTGCCAGCAGCTTCGAGGGAGCTAACTATGGCTACACCTTC.